This record looks at one TCR beta chain sequence and its context. Its antigen is not known. This entry belongs to a study of radiotherapy plus CTLA-4 blockade in lung cancer. Overall study: About a sixth of enrolled patients responded objectively, and 31% had disease control.

Study-level points and caveats: It was early blood T cell clone dynamics, with interferon-beta, that reportedly best predicted response.

The V gene end was trimmed by 2 bases and the J gene end by 1 base; junction bases not matched to a gene: 0. This CDR3 is 16 amino acids long. Germline-derived CDR1 and CDR2 are KGHSH and LQKENI. Lung cancer patients with chemo-refractory metastatic non-small-cell disease were given focal radiation plus CTLA-4 blockade with ipilimumab. Here immunoSEQ multiplex PCR was the method, and the copy in TCRdb shows in-frame clones only, minus some. The sample yields around 59,000 clones, around four fifths seen once. V and J are TRBV18 and TRBJ2-3, with TRBD2 matching over 13 bases. The sequence derives from a human donor with non-small cell lung cancer who had a partial response to radiotherapy plus ipilimumab. The sequences come from peripheral blood, collected from a patient treated with radiotherapy plus ipilimumab. CDR3 amino acids: CASSPGTSGGTDTQYF. The CDR3 bases are TGTGCCAGCTCACCAGGGACTAGCGGGGGCACAGATACGCAGTATTTT.